The clone carrying this TCR beta chain was picked up many times. Its antigen is currently unknown. These data come from a study of T cells after yellow fever vaccination. TCRdb independently ran MiXCR on the 5' RACE reads; one entry per CDR3 protein. This table holds approximately 110,000 distinct CDR3 sequences, under 9% found once. Study-wide findings and caveats: Subsequent to the booster, the majority of primary-vaccination clones reappeared (about 97% CD4, approximately 90% CD8). The secondary T-cell response peaked on day 5, not day 15, but was weaker.

The J segment lost 6 bases and the V segment lost 5 bases, leaving 15 bases of the junction unmatched. The CDR3 has 16 amino acids. Germline V gene lookup returns CDR1 DFQATT and CDR2 SNEGSKA (reference sequence). The gene calls are TRBV20-1 and TRBJ2-5, with TRBD1 identical over 10 bases. The specimen was CD8+ T cells sorted from PBMCs, collected 45 days after the yellow fever booster vaccination. The source of this sequence is a man aged 30 to 45 who received the YFV17D yellow fever vaccine. CDR3 sequence (DNA): TGCAGTGCTCCAATCCGGGACAGGGGAATGGAACAGACCCAGTACTTC. This sequence encodes CSAPIRDRGMEQTQYF.